The 17 T cell receptor beta chains listed next were all sequenced from one sample in a study of blood T cell repertoires in COVID-19. This table comes from immunoSEQ multiplex PCR, and its TCRdb copy is limited to in-frame clones, with some not included. In the table there are approximately 190,000 clones, roughly four fifths of which are singletons. Sequencing was performed on peripheral blood. These receptors were obtained from a man under 40 with active or convalescent COVID-19.

This clone was seen a few times. The rearrangement uses TRBV21-1 and TRBJ1-2. TRBV21-1 is termed a pseudogene. The CDR3 extends over 12 amino acids. CDR3 nucleotides: TGTGCCAGCAGCAGCCCGGGGATGACCCCCACCTTC. Encoded protein: CASSSPGMTPTF.

This chain connects TRBV12-3 or TRBV12-4 to TRBJ2-2, with a tentative D call TRBD1 (5 bases). The CDR3 consists of 13 residues. V lost 6 bases and J 7 bases, leaving 12 bases between the germline ends. The CDR3 reads CASSSQTDGELFF. CDR3 sequence (DNA): TGTGCCAGCAGCTCCCAGACAGACGGGGAGCTGTTTTTT.

This chain uses TRBV30 with TRBJ2-5, with D tentatively TRBD2 (7 bases). The V gene lost 5 bases and the J gene lost 4 bases, with 11 bases spanning the gap. The CDR3 has 12 residues. CDR1 is GTSNPN, CDR2 SVGIG, per germline (reference sequence). CDR3 nucleotide sequence: TGTGCCTGGTCTAGGGGGGGAGAGACCCAGTACTTC. It codes for CAWSRGGETQYF. The complete variable domain, with remaining parts taken from reference TRBV30 and TRBJ2-5, reads SQTIHQWPATLVQPVGSPLSLECTVEGTSNPNLYWYRQAAGRGLQLLFYSVGIGQISSEVPQNLSASRPQDRQFILSSKKLLLSDSGFYLCAWSRGGETQYFGPGTRLLVL.

The chain joins TRBV10-3 to TRBJ2-5; possibly TRBD1 for D (6 bases). From germline, CDR1 is ENHRY and CDR2 SYGVKD. The V gene lost 0 bases and the J gene lost 3 bases, with 14 bases spanning the gap. CDR3 length: 16 residues. CDR3 DNA: TGTGCCATCAGTGAGTCGAAGGCCAGGACAGAAGAGACCCAGTACTTC. This translates into CAISESKARTEETQYF.

This chain links TRBV5-6 with TRBJ1-6, with 11 bases matching TRBD1. Germline V lookup: CDR1 SGHDT, CDR2 YYEEEE. V dropped 6 bases and J dropped 9; count of bases not matched to a gene: 5. CDR3 length equals 14 residues. The CDR3 DNA follows: TGTGCCAGCACGGACAGGGGGCAGGCTTCACCCCTCCACTTT. This sequence encodes CASTDRGQASPLHF.

The genes are TRBV6-5 and TRBJ1-5, with unresolved D. V was clipped by 5 bases and J by 0 bases, with 11 bases between them. The CDR3 contains 15 residues. In germline, CDR1 is MNHEY, CDR2 SVGAGI. The CDR3 reads CASSPVGYSNQPQHF. The CDR3 DNA reads as TGTGCCAGCAGTCCCGTCGGTTATAGCAATCAGCCCCAGCATTTT.

The chain uses TRBV2 and TRBJ2-7, with D unresolved. Trimming left V 6 bases short and J 3 bases short, with 3 bases between. The CDR3 length is 10 residues. Per germline, CDR1 SNHLY and CDR2 FYNNEI. The CDR3 is CASSRYEQYF. CDR3 nucleotides: TGTGCCAGCAGCCGCTACGAGCAGTACTTC.

The rearrangement links TRBV3-1 (or the pseudogene TRBV3-2) to TRBJ2-1; 10 nucleotides align to TRBD2. Germline-derived CDR1 and CDR2 are LGHDT and YNNKEL (reference sequence). This CDR3 has 16 residues. V lost 0 bases to trimming and J lost 6 bases; unmatched junction nucleotides: 5. Here the CDR3 reads CASSQEVLAGPNEQFF. The CDR3 coding sequence is TGTGCCAGCAGCCAAGAGGTACTAGCGGGGCCCAATGAGCAGTTCTTC.

This clone was detected a few times. J is TRBJ1-3 and V is TRBV12-5, with D uncertain. Per the germline V gene, CDR1 is LGHNT and CDR2 is FRNRAP. V shed 3 bases and J shed 0 bases, with 18 bases lying between them. The CDR3 totals 18 residues. In DNA, the CDR3 is TGTGCTAGTGGTTTTAGGCCGCCGGGGTCGTTCTCTGGAAACACCATATATTTT. Amino acids: CASGFRPPGSFSGNTIYF.

The chain combines TRBV28 with TRBJ2-7; 15 bases are a match to TRBD2. In germline, CDR1 is MDHEN, CDR2 SYDVKM. V lost 5 bases and J lost 5; bases outside the gene matches: 13. The CDR3 consists of 18 residues. The CDR3 region has the DNA TGTGCCAGCAGTGTTTCCGGACTAGCGGGAGGGCCTACTCACGAGCAGTACTTC. This translates into CASSVSGLAGGPTHEQYF.

V is TRBV6-1 and J is TRBJ2-3; possibly TRBD2 for D (5 bases). Germline V gene lookup returns CDR1 MNHNS and CDR2 SASEGT. Trimming removed 3 bases from V and 6 bases from J, with 16 bases in between. This CDR3 is 15 amino acids long. In nucleotides, the CDR3 is TGTGCCAGCAGTGAGAGCGGACCGGTGCTCGATACGCAGTATTTT. This codes for CASSESGPVLDTQYF.

The chain carries TRBV15 and TRBJ1-2; 10 positions agree with TRBD1. V shed 3 bases and J 5 bases; nucleotides not matched to a gene: 12. Germline CDR1 and CDR2: LNHNV and YYDKDF (reference sequence). The CDR3 is made up of 17 amino acids. CDR3 sequence (DNA): TGTGCCACCAGCAGTTTCTTATCCGGGACAGGGGCGTATGGCTACACCTTC. Amino acid sequence: CATSSFLSGTGAYGYTF.

The genes are TRBV5-4 and TRBJ1-2, with 7 bases that match TRBD1. The CDR3 contains 15 residues. With 2 bases clipped from V and 4 bases from J, the junction kept 8 bases outside the gene matches. The germline CDR1 and CDR2 sequences are SGHNT and YYREEE (reference sequence). The CDR3 region has the DNA TGTGCCAGCAGCTTCGGACAGGCAACGTCCTATGGCTACACCTTC. It translates to CASSFGQATSYGYTF.

The chain employs TRBV6-6 and TRBJ1-2, with 10 positions matching TRBD1. V trimming: 7 bases; J trimming: 4 bases; junction bases outside the gene matches: 9. Per the germline V gene, CDR1 is MNHNY and CDR2 is SVGAGI (reference sequence). The CDR3 is 15 residues long. CDR3 nucleotides: TGTGCCAGCACCCAAGCGACAGGGGGCCTCTATGGCTACACCTTC. This encodes CASTQATGGLYGYTF.

This clone has only one observation. This chain connects TRBV11-2 to TRBJ1-2; TRBD1 aligns across 7 bases. The CDR3 consists of 17 residues. J was trimmed by 4 bases and V by 6 bases; bases with no gene match: 17. Germline V gene lookup returns CDR1 SGHAT and CDR2 FQNNGV. The CDR3 protein is CASSPTQTGAIGYGYTF. The CDR3 DNA sequence: TGTGCCAGCAGTCCTACTCAAACAGGGGCGATCGGCTATGGCTACACCTTC. The full variable domain, rest sourced from reference TRBV11-2 and TRBJ1-2, is EAGVAQSPRYKIIEKRQSVAFWCNPISGHATLYWYQQILGQGPKLLIQFQNNGVVDDSQLPKDRFSAERLKGVDSTLKIQPAKLEDSAVYLCASSPTQTGAIGYGYTFGSGTRLTVV.

The chain employs TRBV7-8 and TRBJ1-2; 12 positions match TRBD1. Germline CDR1 and CDR2: SGHVS and FQNEAQ. Trimming cost V 0 bases and J 6 bases; bases outside gene matches: 8. The length of the CDR3 is 17 residues. CDR3 sequence: CASSLAGDRGPRNGYTF. The CDR3 DNA sequence: TGTGCCAGCAGCTTAGCGGGGGACAGGGGGCCGAGGAATGGCTACACCTTC.

The chain combines TRBV27 with TRBJ2-4; D gene ambiguous. Germline V gene lookup returns CDR1 MNHEY and CDR2 SMNVEV (reference sequence). The CDR3 is 14 residues long. The V gene lost 5 bases and the J gene lost 3 bases, with 11 bases spanning the gap. The CDR3 reads CASSPEVSKNIQYF. CDR3 bases: TGTGCCAGCAGTCCCGAGGTCAGCAAAAACATTCAGTACTTC.